The next 19 T cell receptor beta chains were all read from a single sample in a study of shared clonotypes between healthy human individuals. Method: immunoSEQ multiplex PCR; TCRdb's copy keeps in-frame clones and lacks some. The table has 400,000 to 600,000 clones, about 96% seen once. The material sequenced was naive CD4+ T cells sorted from blood. Subset of the sample: CD45RA+ positively selected. These receptors were collected from a woman between 25 and 40 years old in good health.

The table lists this clone with a count of one. The V gene is TRBV15, the J gene TRBJ1-5, with unresolved D. CDR1 LNHNV and CDR2 YYDKDF come from the germline V gene (reference sequence). Trimming cost V 5 bases and J 0 bases, with 17 bases left between them. The CDR3 runs to 17 residues. The CDR3 DNA follows: TGTGCCACCAGCCCCGGAGCAGATGGGTTTAGCAATCAGCCCCAGCATTTT. This sequence encodes CATSPGADGFSNQPQHF.

The chain combines TRBV27 with TRBJ1-3; D remains unclear. The J call is uncertain, as TRBJ2-2 better fits the DNA end. The CDR3 has 12 residues. The V gene's germline CDR1 is MNHEY and CDR2 SMNVEV (reference sequence). The DNA of the CDR3 is TGTGCCAGCAGTTTCAGGACCGGGGAGCTGTTTTTT. Translated, it gives CASSFRTGELFF.

This clone has only one observation. The same CDR3 can be traced to other DNA sequences in this sample. The chain carries TRBV7-9 and TRBJ1-4; TRBD1 is a possible D gene (5 bases). Deletions cut 1 base from V and 6 bases from J, with 9 bases between. CDR1 is SEHNR, CDR2 FQNEAQ, per germline (reference sequence). The CDR3 has 14 amino acids. The CDR3 nucleotides read TGTGCCAGCAGCTTAGGGGGCGTAGATGAAAAACTGTTTTTT. The encoded protein is CASSLGGVDEKLFF.

The chain couples TRBV9 to TRBJ2-5, with 12 bases that match TRBD2. Per the germline V gene, CDR1 is SGDLS and CDR2 is YYNGEE. The CDR3 is 19 residues long. The J segment lost 0 bases and the V segment lost 4 bases, leaving 13 bases of the junction unmatched. The CDR3 DNA is TGTGCCAGCAGCAATCCCGGGTGGACTAGCGGGACTAACCAAGAGACCCAGTACTTC. Translating gives CASSNPGWTSGTNQETQYF.

Only one count was recorded for this clone. This chain joins TRBV2 and TRBJ2-7, with TRBD2 matching over 10 bases. With 7 bases clipped from V and 3 bases from J, the junction kept 6 bases outside the gene matches. The CDR3 is made up of 14 amino acids. Germline CDR1 is SNHLY and CDR2 is FYNNEI. The CDR3 DNA is TGTGCCAGCATTTTCGCTAGCGGGAGCTACGAGCAGTACTTC. It is translated as CASIFASGSYEQYF. Complete variable domain (other parts from reference TRBV2 and TRBJ2-7): EPEVTQTPSHQVTQMGQEVILRCVPISNHLYFYWYRQILGQKVEFLVSFYNNEISEKSEIFDDQFSVERPDGSNFTLKIRSTKLEDSAMYFCASIFASGSYEQYFGPGTRLTVT.

This sequence joins TRBV19 and TRBJ2-7; 13 bases are shared with TRBD2. Germline V gene lookup returns CDR1 LNHDA and CDR2 SQIVND (reference sequence). The CDR3 has 16 amino acids. After removal of 4 bases from V and 7 bases from J, the junction contained 10 bases not matched to a gene. The DNA for the CDR3 is TGTGCCAGTAGTACGGGGAGCGGACTAGCGGGAGTGGAGCAGTACTTC. Its translation: CASSTGSGLAGVEQYF.

The rearrangement links TRBV5-1 to TRBJ2-2; a weak D match, TRBD2 (5 bases). Germline V gives CDR1 SGHRS, CDR2 YFSETQ. V gave up 4 bases and J gave up 1 base, with 11 bases separating them. The CDR3 sequence is 15 residues long. The CDR3 DNA sequence: TGCGCCAGCAGCCCTAGGACTTTGAACACCGGGGAGCTGTTTTTT. Translated, it gives CASSPRTLNTGELFF.

The chain links TRBV20-1 to TRBJ2-5; D call uncertain. The CDR3 consists of 10 residues. Trimming took off 4 bases at V and 0 bases at J, with 0 bases between the two ends. Germline assignment: CDR1 DFQATT and CDR2 SNEGSKA (reference sequence). CDR3 DNA: TGCAGTGCTAACCAAGAGACCCAGTACTTC. Translated, it gives CSANQETQYF.

V gene TRBV9 combines with J gene TRBJ2-3; D may be TRBD1 (6 bases). There are 16 residues in the CDR3. Trimming stripped 4 bases from V and 1 base from J, with 16 bases between. The germline V gene has CDR1 SGDLS and CDR2 YYNGEE. CDR3 nucleotide sequence: TGTGCCAGCAGCTCACACAGGGTATTGGGCACAGATACGCAGTATTTT. This translates into CASSSHRVLGTDTQYF.

The V gene is TRBV14, the J gene TRBJ1-2; a weak D match, TRBD1 (6 bases). Trimming removed 4 bases at V and 4 bases at J, with 10 bases between. Germline CDR1 and CDR2: SGHDN and FVKESK. This CDR3 has 13 amino acids. The chain's CDR3 is CASSLGQIYGYTF. For the CDR3, the DNA is TGTGCCAGCAGCCTAGGACAGATCTATGGCTACACCTTC.

V usage is TRBV29-1 and J usage is TRBJ2-3; D might be TRBD2 (6 bases). Trimming left V 6 bases short and J 4 bases short, with 23 bases between. The CDR3 extends over 16 amino acids. CDR1 is SQVTM and CDR2 is ANQGSEA in the germline V gene. The CDR3 here is CSVGGTGDGTADTQYF. The CDR3 coding sequence is TGCAGCGTGGGGGGAACTGGGGACGGTACGGCAGATACGCAGTATTTT.

J is TRBJ2-2 and V is TRBV6-6, with D unresolved. The germline gives CDR1 MNHNY, CDR2 SVGAGI (reference sequence). With 2 bases removed from V and 1 base from J, the gap between germline ends came to 11 bases. The CDR3 has 16 amino acids. CDR3 DNA: TGTGCCAGCAGTTACCTTACCGTGGTGAACACCGGGGAGCTGTTTTTT. It is translated as CASSYLTVVNTGELFF.

V usage is TRBV21-1 and J usage is TRBJ2-3; the table assigns TRBD2, which was not confirmed against the DNA. TRBV21-1 is a pseudogene locus. CDR3 length: 18 residues. The CDR3 protein is CASSKPYGLASARDTQYF. In DNA form, the CDR3 reads TGTGCCAGCAGCAAACCCTATGGACTAGCGTCAGCCAGAGATACGCAGTATTTT.

This chain uses TRBV28 with TRBJ2-5, with no clear D. The length of the CDR3 is 11 residues. Germline loops: CDR1 MDHEN, CDR2 SYDVKM. V shed 5 bases and J shed 11 bases, with 12 bases lying between them. The CDR3 loop is CASSPRGVQYF. CDR3 in DNA: TGTGCCAGCAGTCCCCGAGGAGTGCAGTACTTC.

The CDR3 sequence is CATFSRAYNEQFF. The CDR3 DNA is TGTGCCACCTTTTCTAGGGCGTACAATGAGCAGTTCTTC. The chain couples TRBV15 to TRBJ2-1; D is undetermined. Trimming cost V 8 bases and J 4 bases, with 12 bases left between them. CDR1 is LNHNV and CDR2 is YYDKDF in the germline V gene (reference sequence). The CDR3 has 13 residues.

To note about this clone: This specimen includes other DNA sequences encoding the same CDR3. The chain links TRBV28 to TRBJ1-4, with D hard to call. This CDR3 is built from 12 residues. The germline V and J ends were trimmed by 1 base and 8 bases, with 5 bases remaining between them. Germline V gene sequence: CDR1 MDHEN, CDR2 SYDVKM. CDR3 loop: CASSLLGEKLFF. CDR3 coding DNA: TGTGCCAGCAGTTTATTGGGCGAAAAACTGTTTTTT.

The chain carries TRBV28 and TRBJ2-2; D tentatively fits TRBD1 or TRBD2 (5 bases each). Germline values: CDR1 MDHEN, CDR2 SYDVKM. This CDR3 region has 15 residues. Trimming took 6 bases from V and 5 from J, leaving 16 bases between them. The CDR3 coding sequence is TGTGCCAGCAGCGGGGCCTCAATAGTTACCGGGGAGCTGTTTTTT. This sequence encodes CASSGASIVTGELFF.

The chain is built from TRBV29-1 and TRBJ1-3; D is ambiguous. Trimming took 4 bases from V and 4 from J, leaving 11 bases between them. There are 13 residues in the CDR3. CDR1 is SQVTM and CDR2 is ANQGSEA in the germline V gene. CDR3 nucleotides: TGCAGCGTTGGGACCACCCGGGGAAACACCATATATTTT. This gives the protein CSVGTTRGNTIYF.

The J gene is TRBJ1-4, the V gene TRBV29-1; D unresolved. V lost 0 bases to trimming and J lost 5 bases, with 13 bases between them. In germline, CDR1 is SQVTM, CDR2 ANQGSEA. CDR3 length equals 15 residues. The CDR3 loop reads CSVEDPIDPNEKLFF. CDR3 nucleotides: TGCAGCGTTGAAGATCCTATAGACCCGAATGAAAAACTGTTTTTT. Supplemented by reference TRBV29-1 and TRBJ1-4, the full variable domain reads SAVISQKPSRDICQRGTSLTIQCQVDSQVTMMFWYRQQPGQSLTLIATANQGSEATYESGFVIDKFPISRPNLTFSTLTVSNMSPEDSSIYLCSVEDPIDPNEKLFFGSGTQLSVL.